The present T cell receptor beta chain was sequenced within a study of T cells in Graves' hyperthyroidism and ophthalmopathy. The study, taken as a whole, reports: With a median lead of roughly 6.8 months before onset, the model predicted ophthalmopathy. Among thyroid clonotypes expanded above 0.001, most also appeared in blood.

Lactation, pregnancy, other autoimmune disease or uncontrolled infection led to exclusion of patients. Concerning this clonotype itself: Antigen: not known.

Researchers took RNA transcripts and amplified the TCR beta CDR3 regions from them. TCR CDR3 underwent first-round RT-PCR with the HTBI primer set. Via MiXCR, TCRdb re-called the multiplex PCR reads, giving one row per CDR3 protein. The table has about 570,000 distinct CDR3 sequences, more than 45% seen once. Germline V gene lookup returns CDR1 SGHRS and CDR2 YFSETQ. The CDR3 spans 13 residues. Trimming removed 4 bases from V and 14 bases from J, with 19 bases in between. The receptor's source is an adult woman with Graves' disease, either hyperthyroidism or ophthalmopathy (not recorded which). The sequencing sample was made of peripheral blood or thyroid tissue (not recorded which). The chain couples TRBV5-1 to TRBJ1-5; possible D gene TRBD1, 5 bases. CDR3 bases: TGCGCCAGCAGCCTGGGACTAGCGGGCTACGAGCATTTT. It encodes CASSLGLAGYEHF.